This T cell receptor (beta chain) was identified during a study of blood T cell repertoires in COVID-19. The overall study: From the United States, Italy and Spain came samples of acute and convalescent COVID-19.

The table came from immunoSEQ multiplex PCR; TCRdb's copy has only in-frame clones and leaves some out. The table records around 400,000 clones, roughly 92% of them present only once. CDR1 is SGDLS and CDR2 is YYNGEE in the germline V gene. This CDR3 has 12 amino acids. The ends were cut back, 4 bases at V and 7 bases at J, with 9 bases in the middle. Participants reported their clinical history, and cohort assignment relied on those reports. Within the 2 weeks before study entry, each person in the exposed group met a COVID-19 case. The genes are TRBV9 and TRBJ2-1; TRBD2 is a possible D gene (5 bases). The sequencing input was PBMCs or T cells enriched from blood (not recorded which). This receptor was identified in a woman aged 40-49 years who had been exposed to COVID-19. In DNA form, the CDR3 reads TGTGCCAGCAGCCAGACGGGGAATGAGCAGTTCTTC. As protein: CASSQTGNEQFF. Using reference TRBV9 and TRBJ2-1 for the parts outside the CDR3, the full variable domain is DSGVTQTPKHLITATGQRVTLRCSPRSGDLSVYWYQQSLDQGLQFLIQYYNGEERAKGNILERFSAQQFPDLHSELNLSSLELGDSALYFCASSQTGNEQFFGPGTRLTVL.